One and the same sample provided the 3 T cell receptor beta chains below, sequenced in a study of blood T cell repertoires in COVID-19. Produced via immunoSEQ multiplex PCR; TCRdb's table is partial and in-frame only. The table has 150,000 to 200,000 clones, roughly 89% seen once. Sequenced: peripheral blood. These TCRs come from a man younger than 35 with active or convalescent COVID-19.

The J gene is TRBJ2-3, the V gene TRBV12-5; 8 bases map to TRBD1. Germline CDR1 reads LGHNT; CDR2 reads FRNRAP. J was trimmed by 3 bases and V by 5 bases; bases with no gene match: 10. The CDR3 has 16 amino acids. The CDR3 sequence: CASGTGQGHGTDTQYF. DNA of the CDR3: TGTGCTAGTGGTACCGGACAGGGTCACGGGACAGATACGCAGTATTTT.

This CDR3 is CASSSQPNYGYTF. The CDR3, as DNA: TGTGCCAGCAGTTCACAGCCTAACTATGGCTACACCTTC. This rearrangement joins TRBV28 to TRBJ1-2; D is undetermined. Germline V gene sequence: CDR1 MDHEN, CDR2 SYDVKM. V shed 4 bases and J shed 0 bases, with 6 bases lying between them. The CDR3 spans 13 residues.

The chain recombines TRBV27 with TRBJ2-3; 12 nucleotides agree with TRBD2. The CDR3 is 16 amino acids. V lost 6 bases to trimming and J lost 4 bases; unmatched junction nucleotides: 8. Germline V gene data show CDR1 as MNHEY and CDR2 as SMNVEV (reference sequence). The CDR3 here is CASSRGLAGLSDTQYF. CDR3 DNA: TGTGCCAGCAGCCGAGGACTAGCGGGGCTGTCAGATACGCAGTATTTT.